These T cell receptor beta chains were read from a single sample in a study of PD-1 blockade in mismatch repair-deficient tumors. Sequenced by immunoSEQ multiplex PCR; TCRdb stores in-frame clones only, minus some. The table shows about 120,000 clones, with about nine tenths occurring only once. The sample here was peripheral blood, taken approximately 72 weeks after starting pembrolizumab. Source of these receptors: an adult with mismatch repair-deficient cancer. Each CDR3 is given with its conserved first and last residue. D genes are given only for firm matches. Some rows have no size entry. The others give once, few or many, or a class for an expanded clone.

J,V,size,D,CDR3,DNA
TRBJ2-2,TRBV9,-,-,CASSVGSHNTGELFF,TGTGCCAGCAGCGTAGGTTCACACAACACCGGGGAGCTGTTTTTT
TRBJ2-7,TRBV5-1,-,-,CASSLADMPYEQYF,TGCGCCAGCAGCTTGGCCGACATGCCCTACGAGCAGTACTTC
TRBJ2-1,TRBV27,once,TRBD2,CASSSSGYYNEQFF,TGTGCCAGCAGCTCTAGCGGGTACTACAATGAGCAGTTCTTC
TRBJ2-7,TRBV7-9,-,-,CASSLDYEQYF,TGTGCCAGCAGCTTGGATTACGAGCAGTACTTC
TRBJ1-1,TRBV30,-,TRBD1,CAWSTGQGREDTEAFF,TGTGCCTGGAGTACCGGACAGGGACGGGAAGACACTGAAGCTTTCTTT
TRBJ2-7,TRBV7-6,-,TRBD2,CASSSGLAGSYEQYF,TGTGCCAGCAGCTCCGGACTAGCGGGCTCCTACGAGCAGTACTTC
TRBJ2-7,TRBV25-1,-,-,CASSELGDRSYEQYF,TGTGCCAGCAGTGAATTAGGGGATAGGTCCTACGAGCAGTACTTC
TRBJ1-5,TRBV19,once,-,CASSIWGVRNQPQHF,TGTGCCAGTAGTATTTGGGGAGTCCGAAATCAGCCCCAGCATTTT
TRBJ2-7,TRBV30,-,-,CAWSGGLYEQYF,TGTGCCTGGAGTGGGGGACTCTACGAGCAGTACTTC
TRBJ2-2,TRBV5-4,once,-,CASSSSQGTGGELFF,TGTGCCAGCAGCTCTTCACAGGGAACAGGTGGGGAGCTGTTTTTT
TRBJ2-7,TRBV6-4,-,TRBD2,CASSDGGWDYYEQYF,TGTGCCAGCAGTGACGGGGGGTGGGACTACTACGAGCAGTACTTC
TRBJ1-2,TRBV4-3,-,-,CASSWAPVYGYTF,TGCGCCAGCAGCTGGGCCCCGGTATATGGCTACACCTTC
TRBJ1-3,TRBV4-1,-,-,CASSQDRARGSGNTIYF,TGCGCCAGCAGCCAAGATCGCGCCCGTGGATCTGGAAACACCATATATTTT
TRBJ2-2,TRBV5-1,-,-,CASSRDRTGELFF,TGCGCCAGCAGCAGGGATCGGACCGGGGAGCTGTTTTTT
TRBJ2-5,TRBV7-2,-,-,CASSLSLAPTVETQYF,TGTGCCAGCAGCTTATCCTTGGCGCCTACGGTAGAGACCCAGTACTTC